This T cell receptor beta chain was profiled in a study of vaccination and CD4 T cells after COVID-19. Study details: The post-vaccine samples came a median 72 days after dose two (range 14 to 241).

Each CDR3 protein is one row after TCRdb ran MiXCR on the PCR reads. In the table there are 15,000 to 16,000 distinct CDR3 sequences, approximately 66% of which are singletons. The input for sequencing was CD4+ T cells from blood, taken after SARS-CoV-2 vaccination. The TCR originated in a human donor who had recovered from COVID-19.

CDR3 amino acids: CSARGLRAPEQYF. DNA for the CDR3: TGCAGTGCTAGGGGATTAAGGGCCCCCGAGCAGTACTTC. The genes are TRBV20-1 and TRBJ2-7, with no clear D. This CDR3 is built from 13 residues. Trimming took off 3 bases at V and 6 bases at J, with 15 bases between the two ends. Germline V CDR1 and CDR2: DFQATT, SNEGSKA (reference sequence).